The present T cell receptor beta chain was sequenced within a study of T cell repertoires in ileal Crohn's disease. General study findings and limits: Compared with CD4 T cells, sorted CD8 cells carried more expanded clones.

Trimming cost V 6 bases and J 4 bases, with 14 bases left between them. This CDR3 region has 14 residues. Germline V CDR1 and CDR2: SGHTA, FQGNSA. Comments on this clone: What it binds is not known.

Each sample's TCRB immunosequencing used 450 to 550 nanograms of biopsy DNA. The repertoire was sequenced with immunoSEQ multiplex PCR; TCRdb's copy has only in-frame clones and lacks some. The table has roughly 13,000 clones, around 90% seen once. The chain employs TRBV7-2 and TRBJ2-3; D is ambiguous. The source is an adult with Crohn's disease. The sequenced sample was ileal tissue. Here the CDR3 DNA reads TGTGCCAGCAGTGTCGAAAGCTACGCAGATACGCAGTATTTT. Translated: CASSVESYADTQYF. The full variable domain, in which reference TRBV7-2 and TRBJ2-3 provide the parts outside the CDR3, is GAGVSQSPSNKVTEKGKDVELRCDPISGHTALYWYRQSLGQGLEFLIYFQGNSAPDKSGLPSDRFSAERTGGSVSTLTIQRTQQEDSAVYLCASSVESYADTQYFGPGTRLTVL.